A selection of T cell receptor beta chains follows, all from one sample in a study of blood T cell repertoires in COVID-19. Some clones are missing from TCRdb's copy, which holds only in-frame ones; the method was immunoSEQ multiplex PCR. The sample has under 350,000 clones; approximately 86% are singletons. The sequenced sample was PBMCs or T cells enriched from blood (not recorded which). These receptors were taken from a woman between 18 and 29 years old who had recovered from COVID-19. The CDR3 runs from the conserved cysteine through the conserved F or W. A D gene is named only where the DNA matches it firmly. Some rows mark clone size as missing; the rest say once, few, many or name a class of expanded clone.

d_call,clone_size,j_call,v_call,cdr3_nt,cdr3_aa
NA,once,TRBJ1-5,TRBV10-3,TGTGCCATCAGTGACTCCAGGGCTAGCAATCAGCCCCAGCATTTT,CAISDSRASNQPQHF
NA,once,TRBJ1-2,TRBV7-9,TGTGCCAGCAGCTTAGACGGGTCGCGTGGCTACACCTTC,CASSLDGSRGYTF
NA,NA,TRBJ2-1,TRBV4-1,TGCGCCAGCAGCCAAGAACTTACAGGGACATGGAATGAGCAGTTCTTC,CASSQELTGTWNEQFF
NA,once,TRBJ1-1,TRBV7-2,TGTGCCAGCAGCTACTTTGCTGAAGCTTTCTTT,CASSYFAEAFF
NA,NA,TRBJ2-7,TRBV6-5,TGTGCCAGCAGAATTAGGCGGGAAAAATACGAGCAGTACTTC,CASRIRREKYEQYF
TRBD2,NA,TRBJ2-1,TRBV9,TGTGCCAGCCCGCGGGGGGCGAGGGGGTCGTTTTTGATGTTCTTC,CASPRGARGSFLMFF
NA,NA,TRBJ2-7,TRBV27,TGTGCCAGCAACACCGTAGGGGGGGCGGTCTACGAGCAGTACTTC,CASNTVGGAVYEQYF
TRBD2,NA,TRBJ2-1,TRBV5-1,TGCGCCAGCAGCTCGGGCACGAGACTAGCGGGTTACAATGAGCAGTTCTTC,CASSSGTRLAGYNEQFF
NA,NA,TRBJ1-1,TRBV6-5,TGTGCCGGGGGGGTCCGGCGGGACACTGAAGCTTTCTTT,CAGGVRRDTEAFF
TRBD1,NA,TRBJ1-2,TRBV3-1/TRBV3-2,TGTGCCAGCAGCCCGGGACAGGGTGCTGGCTACACCTTC,CASSPGQGAGYTF
TRBD2,once,TRBJ2-3,TRBV5-6,TGTGCCAGCAGCTTTGGCGTGGTAGCGGGGGGCGCTAGCACAGATACGCAGTATTTT,CASSFGVVAGGASTDTQYF
TRBD1,NA,TRBJ1-3,TRBV28,TGTGTCAGCAGTCCTCCCGGGACAGAACGAAACACCATATATTTT,CVSSPPGTERNTIYF
NA,NA,TRBJ1-3,TRBV29-1,TGCAGCGTTGGATTAGCCGACAGAGACTCTGGAAACACCATATATTTT,CSVGLADRDSGNTIYF
NA,NA,TRBJ1-1,TRBV12-3/TRBV12-4,TGTGCCAGCAGCCAAAGGGGTCCTGAAGCTTTCTTT,CASSQRGPEAFF
NA,NA,TRBJ1-2,TRBV18,TGTGCCAGCTCACCTCGGGGGGCGCAGGACTATGGCTACACCTTC,CASSPRGAQDYGYTF
NA,NA,TRBJ2-2,TRBV7-2,TGTGCCAGCAGCTTAGCCGGGATTAACACCGGGGAGCTGTTTTTT,CASSLAGINTGELFF
TRBD1,NA,TRBJ2-5,TRBV2,TGTGCCAGCAGGACAGGGGGCCAAGAGACCCAGTACTTC,CASRTGGQETQYF
NA,NA,TRBJ1-3,TRBV3-1/TRBV3-2,TGTGCCAGCAGCCAAGATAGAGGATACAAGACCGGAAACACCATATATTTT,CASSQDRGYKTGNTIYF
NA,NA,TRBJ2-2,TRBV9,TGTGCCAGCAGCGTACTAAGGGGCGCAGACACCGGGGAGCTGTTTTTT,CASSVLRGADTGELFF
TRBD2,NA,TRBJ2-3,TRBV20-1,TGCAGTGCTAGTGGAGTAGCGGGAGACTTTATCTCAGGCACAGATACGCAGTATTTT,CSASGVAGDFISGTDTQYF
TRBD1,NA,TRBJ1-2,TRBV11-3,TGTGCCAGCAGCGAGGACTCCGGGACAGGGTACGGCTATGGCTACACCTTC,CASSEDSGTGYGYGYTF
NA,NA,TRBJ1-5,TRBV21-1,TGTGCCAGCGCCGCCGGGGAGGCGATGTGCAATCAGCCCCAGCATTTT,CASAAGEAMCNQPQHF
NA,NA,TRBJ1-2,TRBV6-2/TRBV6-3,TGTGCCAGCAGTTCCCTGACGGGGGGGCCGACCTACTATGGCTACACCTTC,CASSSLTGGPTYYGYTF
NA,NA,TRBJ2-7,TRBV2,TGTGCCAGCAGTGAGCGGGTCGTGTACGAGCAGTACTTC,CASSERVVYEQYF
NA,NA,TRBJ2-2,TRBV5-1,TGCGCCAGCAGCTTGGGAATTCGGGGTAGCGCTACGAACACCGGGGAGCTGTTTTTT,CASSLGIRGSATNTGELFF
NA,NA,TRBJ2-1,TRBV19,TGTGCCAGTAGTATACCCGGGGGAGAGCAGTTCTTC,CASSIPGGEQFF
TRBD2,NA,TRBJ2-1,TRBV7-8,TGTGCCAGCAGCTTAGTTCGAGCGGGACGCATCTCGAGCTCCTACAATGAGCAGTTCTTC,CASSLVRAGRISSSYNEQFF
TRBD2,NA,TRBJ2-5,TRBV5-1,TGCGCCAGCAGCCTCTCGGGGTCTAGCGGCTGGGGAACCCAGTACTTC,CASSLSGSSGWGTQYF
NA,NA,TRBJ1-2,TRBV2,TGTGCCAGCAGTGAAGCGGGCCAGGGTCACTATGGCTACACCTTC,CASSEAGQGHYGYTF
NA,NA,TRBJ2-3,TRBV10-3,TGTGCCATCAGCGAATTTAGGCCCCGGGGGAGCACAGATACGCAGTATTTT,CAISEFRPRGSTDTQYF
NA,NA,TRBJ2-1,TRBV6-5,TGTGCCAGCAGTTACTCGGACACCCTTTCCTACAATGAGCAGTTCTTC,CASSYSDTLSYNEQFF
TRBD2,NA,TRBJ2-1,TRBV3-1/TRBV3-2,TGTGCCAGCAGCCAAGAATTTAGGAGCGGGACTGCCTACAATGAGCAGTTCTTC,CASSQEFRSGTAYNEQFF
TRBD1,NA,TRBJ2-7,TRBV7-2,TGTGCCAGCAGCTTTCCCGGGACAGCCCCCTACGAGCAGTACTTC,CASSFPGTAPYEQYF